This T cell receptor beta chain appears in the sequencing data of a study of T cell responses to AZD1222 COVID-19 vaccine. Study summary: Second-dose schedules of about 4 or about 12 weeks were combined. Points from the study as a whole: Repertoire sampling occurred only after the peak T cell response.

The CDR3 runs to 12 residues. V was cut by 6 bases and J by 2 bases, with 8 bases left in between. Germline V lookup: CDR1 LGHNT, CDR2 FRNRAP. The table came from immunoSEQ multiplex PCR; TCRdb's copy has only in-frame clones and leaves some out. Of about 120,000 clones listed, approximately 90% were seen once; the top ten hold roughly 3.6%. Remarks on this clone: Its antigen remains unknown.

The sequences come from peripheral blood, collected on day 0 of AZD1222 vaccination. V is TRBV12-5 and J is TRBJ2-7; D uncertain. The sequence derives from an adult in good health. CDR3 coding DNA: TGTGCTAGTGGCCTAGATACCTACGAGCAGTACTTC. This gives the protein CASGLDTYEQYF. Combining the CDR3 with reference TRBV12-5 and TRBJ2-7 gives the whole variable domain DARVTQTPRHKVTEMGQEVTMRCQPILGHNTVFWYRQTMMQGLELLAYFRNRAPLDDSGMPKDRFSAEMPDATLATLKIQPSEPRDSAVYFCASGLDTYEQYFGPGTRLTVT.